This TCR beta chain is from a study of shared clonotypes between healthy human individuals. Study-level information: Each donor contributed plates that comprised three CD4 naive, three CD4 memory, two CD8 naive and one CD8 memory. Study-wide results and limits: Across four donors, naive CD4 shared 4.5% to 6%, naive CD8 more than 3%, memory CD4 roughly 2.4%, memory CD8 approximately 0.4%. An expected dependence of interdonor clonotype sharing on sequencing depth was noted.

Splitting of CD4+ cells produced CD45RA+ naive and CD45RA-negative memory subsets. Concerning this clone itself: Its antigen remains unknown.

Data came from immunoSEQ multiplex PCR; TCRdb stores just in-frame clones and leaves some out. The sample has 2 million to 2.5 million clones, approximately 93% seen once. Trimming at V came to 5 bases and at J to 7 bases, leaving 8 bases not matched to a gene. There are 15 residues in the CDR3. Germline lookup yields CDR1 MDHEN and CDR2 SYDVKM. The clonotype was recovered from a man aged 18-30 years in good health. Some clones in this sample may be carry-over from other donors' samples. The material sequenced was naive CD4+ T cells from PBMCs. Subset meaning: CD45RA+ positively selected. The chain combines TRBV28 with TRBJ2-2; the match to TRBD1 covers 9 bases. CDR3 sequence: CASSTPGQGLGELFF. In DNA form, the CDR3 reads TGTGCCAGCAGTACCCCGGGACAGGGCCTCGGGGAGCTGTTTTTT.